These 28 T cell receptor beta chains were sequenced from one sample in a study of regulatory T cells in long-lasting Graves disease. Time point described: newly diagnosed GD, antithyroid drugs for less than 3 months. The TCR library was prepared using RNA isolated from PBMCs. Libraries of TCR beta came from iRepertoire HTBI primers plus Arm-PCR of CDR3 regions. TCRdb re-called the multiplex PCR reads through MiXCR, storing one row per CDR3 protein. The top ten hold around 21% of the sample, which has approximately 350,000 distinct CDR3 sequences, 15% to 20% seen once. These data were also filed under a second study, of T cells in Graves' hyperthyroidism and ophthalmopathy.

The sequencing here drew on peripheral blood mononuclear cells (PBMCs), taken at new diagnosis, from a patient treated with antithyroid drugs. Every receptor here comes from a woman aged 18-30 years with Graves disease.

This clonotype was seen ten or more times. The rearrangement uses TRBV6-1 and TRBJ2-1; D is unclear. V was pared by 3 bases and J by 3 bases, with 12 bases between. The CDR3 is 15 residues long. Germline V gene data show CDR1 as MNHNS and CDR2 as SASEGT. In DNA, the CDR3 is TGTGCCAGCAGTGATTTGGGGAAAGGCTACAATGAGCAGTTCTTC. It specifies CASSDLGKGYNEQFF.

In its sample, this clonotype was seen many times. The chain carries TRBV11-1 and TRBJ2-7; D may be TRBD1 (6 bases). Germline V CDR1 and CDR2: SGHAT, FQDESV (reference sequence). Trimming removed 5 bases at V and 6 bases at J, with 11 bases between. This CDR3 comprises 12 residues. CDR3 bases: TGTGCCAGCAGCGGGCAGGGGTCCGAGCAGTACTTC. The encoded protein is CASSGQGSEQYF. Combining the CDR3 with reference TRBV11-1 and TRBJ2-7 gives the whole variable domain EAEVAQSPRYKITEKSQAVAFWCDPISGHATLYWYRQILGQGPELLVQFQDESVVDDSQLPKDRFSAERLKGVDSTLKIQPAELGDSAMYLCASSGQGSEQYFGPGTRLTVT.

This clonotype was seen a few times. V and J are TRBV5-1 and TRBJ2-7, with D tentatively TRBD1 (6 bases). This CDR3 is 14 amino acids long. Trimming took 0 bases from V and 5 from J, leaving 12 bases between them. Germline V CDR1 and CDR2: SGHRS, YFSETQ. In DNA form, the CDR3 reads TGCGCCAGCAGCTTGGGGACCAACAGGGACGAGCAGTACTTC. It specifies CASSLGTNRDEQYF. Drawing the rest from reference TRBV5-1 and TRBJ2-7, the complete variable domain is KAGVTQTPRYLIKTRGQQVTLSCSPISGHRSVSWYQQTPGQGLQFLFEYFSETQRNKGNFPGRFSGRQFSNSRSEMNVSTLELGDSALYLCASSLGTNRDEQYFGPGTRLTVT.

This clonotype was counted between two and nine times. The CDR3 DNA reads as TGTGCCAGTAGTATTAGCGGGAATCTCAATGAGCAGTTCTTC. Encoded protein: CASSISGNLNEQFF. This chain connects TRBV19 to TRBJ2-1; 8 bases match TRBD2. The length of the CDR3 is 14 residues. CDR1 is LNHDA, CDR2 SQIVND, per germline (reference sequence). Germline trimming cut 3 bases from V and 6 bases from J; bases unmatched to any gene: 4.

This chain links TRBV27 with TRBJ2-7; D is unclear. Per the germline V gene, CDR1 is MNHEY and CDR2 is SMNVEV (reference sequence). The CDR3 contains 15 residues. V lost 7 bases and J lost 3, with 19 bases in between. CDR3 sequence (DNA): TGTGCCAGCAAACCGGCGATGATGATCGGCTACGAGCAGTACTTC. Its translation: CASKPAMMIGYEQYF.

This clonotype was counted at least ten times. DNA of the CDR3: TGTGCCAGCAGCCCAAGGACTAGCTTCCCCAACAATGAGCAGTTCTTC. It encodes CASSPRTSFPNNEQFF. This chain joins TRBV11-2 and TRBJ2-1; 8 positions agree with TRBD2. Per germline, CDR1 SGHAT and CDR2 FQNNGV. The CDR3 extends over 16 amino acids. V dropped 5 bases and J dropped 5; count of bases not matched to a gene: 11.

This clonotype was recorded at least ten times. This chain connects TRBV5-1 to TRBJ2-7; D is possibly TRBD2 (5 bases). Germline V gene lookup returns CDR1 SGHRS and CDR2 YFSETQ. V lost 2 bases and J 5 bases, leaving 20 bases between the germline ends. The CDR3 loop spans 16 amino acids. The CDR3 spells CASSFGGPNSPHEQYF. Here the CDR3 DNA reads TGCGCCAGCAGCTTCGGAGGCCCCAATTCCCCCCACGAGCAGTACTTC. Complete variable domain (other parts from reference TRBV5-1 and TRBJ2-7): KAGVTQTPRYLIKTRGQQVTLSCSPISGHRSVSWYQQTPGQGLQFLFEYFSETQRNKGNFPGRFSGRQFSNSRSEMNVSTLELGDSALYLCASSFGGPNSPHEQYFGPGTRLTVT.

J is TRBJ2-7 and V is TRBV9; weak D call: TRBD2 (6 bases). Trimming removed 6 bases from V and 6 bases from J, with 10 bases in between. Per germline, CDR1 SGDLS and CDR2 YYNGEE. This CDR3 region has 11 residues. In DNA, the CDR3 is TGTGCCAGCACTCTAGCGCTCGAGCAGTACTTC. Residues: CASTLALEQYF.

The rearrangement uses TRBV20-1 and TRBJ2-5; D may be TRBD1 (6 bases). Germline assignment: CDR1 DFQATT and CDR2 SNEGSKA (reference sequence). The length of the CDR3 is 15 residues. The germline V and J ends were trimmed by 0 bases and 2 bases, with 13 bases remaining between them. In nucleotides, the CDR3 is TGCAGTGCTAGAGATGTGGTGAGGGGGCAAGAGACCCAGTACTTC. Encoded protein: CSARDVVRGQETQYF.

This clonotype was counted many times. In nucleotides, the CDR3 is TGTGCCAGCAGTTACTTCCCGGGGACAAGGTTAACCCCGCGGGGCACTGAAGCTTTCTTT. Its protein is CASSYFPGTRLTPRGTEAFF. This chain connects TRBV6-5 to TRBJ1-1; weak D call: TRBD1 (6 bases). Trimming took off 1 base at V and 4 bases at J, with 28 bases between the two ends. Per germline, CDR1 MNHEY and CDR2 SVGAGI. The CDR3 extends over 20 amino acids.

The sample holds a few counts of this clonotype. This rearrangement joins TRBV5-7 to TRBJ1-1; TRBD1 might be the D (5 bases). TRBV5-7 is assigned to the ORF class and has an uncertain function. The CDR3 is made up of 17 amino acids. Trimming took off 0 bases at V and 0 bases at J, with 15 bases between the two ends. The CDR3 DNA is TGTGCCAGCAGCTTGGTCGGGGACCCAACGATGAACACTGAAGCTTTCTTT. This gives the protein CASSLVGDPTMNTEAFF.

This clonotype has only a few counts. No conserved phenylalanine or tryptophan is present at the end of the CDR3, so a read error is the likely explanation. This chain joins TRBV24-1 and TRBJ2-5; 8 bases line up with TRBD1. Per germline, CDR1 KGHDR and CDR2 SFDVKD. The ends lost 3 bases at V and 4 bases at J; junction bases unmatched: 6. This CDR3 contains 15 residues. In nucleotides, the CDR3 is TGTGCCACCAGTGATCCCGGGACAGGACGAGAGACCCAGTACTCC. It translates to CATSDPGTGRETQYS.

V usage is TRBV5-1 and J usage is TRBJ1-6; 9 bases agree with TRBD1. Germline CDR1 SGHRS, CDR2 YFSETQ. The CDR3 is made up of 16 amino acids. V lost 4 bases to trimming and J lost 8 bases; unmatched junction nucleotides: 10. The CDR3 loop is CASSPGQGTEDSPLHF. As DNA, the CDR3 is TGCGCCAGCAGCCCAGGACAGGGGACGGAAGATTCACCCCTCCACTTT.

The rearrangement joins TRBV15 to TRBJ2-7, with D tentatively TRBD1 (5 bases). In germline, CDR1 is LNHNV, CDR2 YYDKDF (reference sequence). The ends were cut back, 0 bases at V and 2 bases at J, with 8 bases in the middle. The CDR3 runs 14 residues. The CDR3 spells CATSRDWGAYEQYF. In nucleotides, the CDR3 is TGTGCCACCAGCAGAGATTGGGGCGCCTACGAGCAGTACTTC.

This clonotype has ten or more counts. This chain connects TRBV2 to TRBJ1-1; D is possibly TRBD1 (5 bases). Trimming left V 4 bases short and J 4 bases short, with 7 bases between. CDR1 is SNHLY, CDR2 FYNNEI, per germline. The CDR3 covers 12 residues. The CDR3 bases are TGTGCCAGCAGTGCCGGGACCACTGAAGCTTTCTTT. Its translation is CASSAGTTEAFF.

V is TRBV9 and J is TRBJ1-1; possible D gene TRBD1, 5 bases. Germline V gene sequence: CDR1 SGDLS, CDR2 YYNGEE. The CDR3 has 13 amino acids. V lost 0 bases to trimming and J lost 4 bases, with 7 bases between them. Written as DNA, the CDR3 is TGTGCCAGCAGCGTAGGTAGGGGCACTGAAGCTTTCTTT. Translating gives CASSVGRGTEAFF.

This clonotype was seen many times. The chain employs TRBV3-1 and TRBJ1-1; D ambiguous. CDR1 and CDR2 (germline): LGHDT, YNNKEL (reference sequence). V lost 4 bases to trimming and J lost 4 bases, with 16 bases between them. The CDR3 extends over 15 amino acids. The CDR3 protein is CASSPIGPRSTEAFF. In DNA, the CDR3 is TGTGCCAGCAGCCCCATCGGACCAAGGAGCACTGAAGCTTTCTTT.

J is TRBJ1-5 and V is TRBV28; D might be TRBD1 (6 bases). The CDR3 totals 14 residues. Trimming pared 2 bases from V and 6 bases from J, leaving 11 bases between. CDR1 is MDHEN and CDR2 is SYDVKM in the germline V gene. Here the CDR3 reads CASSLLGGAQPQHF. In DNA, the CDR3 is TGTGCCAGCAGTTTACTTGGGGGGGCTCAGCCCCAGCATTTT. Drawing the rest from reference TRBV28 and TRBJ1-5, the complete variable domain is DVKVTQSSRYLVKRTGEKVFLECVQDMDHENMFWYRQDPGLGLRLIYFSYDVKMKEKGDIPEGYSVSREKKERFSLILESASTNQTSMYLCASSLLGGAQPQHFGDGTRLSIL.

This clonotype was counted ten times or more. The chain combines TRBV15 with TRBJ1-2; no firm D call. Germline V gene sequence: CDR1 LNHNV, CDR2 YYDKDF (reference sequence). The CDR3 contains 13 residues. V was trimmed by 1 base and J by 4 bases, leaving 7 bases between them. CDR3 region: CATSRAGRYGYTF. CDR3 coding DNA: TGTGCCACCAGCAGAGCGGGCCGCTATGGCTACACCTTC.

This clonotype appeared many times. The genes are TRBV20-1 and TRBJ2-7; perhaps D is TRBD1 or TRBD2 (6 bases each). Germline CDR1 reads DFQATT; CDR2 reads SNEGSKA (reference sequence). With 3 bases removed from V and 1 base from J, the gap between germline ends came to 10 bases. The CDR3 length is 13 residues. This CDR3 reads CSASPGASYEQYF. In DNA, the CDR3 is TGCAGTGCTAGTCCGGGGGCTTCCTACGAGCAGTACTTC.

The chain employs TRBV5-1 and TRBJ2-5; 7 bases match TRBD2. The CDR3 extends over 14 amino acids. V lost 8 bases to trimming and J lost 3 bases; unmatched junction nucleotides: 10. The germline V gene encodes CDR1 SGHRS and CDR2 YFSETQ. The CDR3 sequence: CASSMGLPEETQYF. CDR3 nucleotide sequence: TGCGCCAGTAGCATGGGACTACCTGAAGAGACCCAGTACTTC.

This clonotype was seen a few times. The chain links TRBV5-6 to TRBJ1-3; 7 bases agree with TRBD1. V lost 4 bases, J lost 3 bases, and 7 bases stayed unmatched. CDR3 length equals 15 residues. From germline, CDR1 is SGHDT and CDR2 YYEEEE. In DNA, the CDR3 is TGTGCCAGCAGCCACGACAGGGTTGGTGGAAACACCATATATTTT. This codes for CASSHDRVGGNTIYF.

V is TRBV5-1 and J is TRBJ2-5, with TRBD2 identical over 13 bases. Germline loops: CDR1 SGHRS, CDR2 YFSETQ. V dropped 5 bases and J dropped 5; count of bases not matched to a gene: 6. There are 15 residues in the CDR3. CDR3 DNA sequence: TGCGCCAGCAGAACTAGCGGGGGGGCGTTGGAGACCCAGTACTTC. Protein sequence: CASRTSGGALETQYF.

The table lists this clonotype with many counts. This chain links TRBV7-2 with TRBJ1-2, with 7 bases lining up with TRBD1. V trimming: 6 bases; J trimming: 7 bases; junction bases outside the gene matches: 14. CDR1 SGHTA and CDR2 FQGNSA come from the germline V gene. CDR3 size: 15 residues. The CDR3 DNA reads TGTGCCAGCAGGACGCCTAAGGGGGCGTCGGGTGGCTACACCTTC. It is translated as CASRTPKGASGGYTF. The full variable domain, with the rest looked up from reference TRBV7-2 and TRBJ1-2, is GAGVSQSPSNKVTEKGKDVELRCDPISGHTALYWYRQSLGQGLEFLIYFQGNSAPDKSGLPSDRFSAERTGGSVSTLTIQRTQQEDSAVYLCASRTPKGASGGYTFGSGTRLTVV.

In its sample, this clonotype was seen many times. This rearrangement joins TRBV6-1 to TRBJ2-7; D ambiguous. The V and J ends lost 5 bases and 1 base respectively, with 6 bases between them. Germline V CDR1 and CDR2: MNHNS, SASEGT. The CDR3 consists of 12 residues. The CDR3 nucleotides are TGTGCCAGCAGTAAAGGGTCCTACGAGCAGTACTTC. This encodes CASSKGSYEQYF.

In its sample, this clonotype was seen many times. The CDR3 bases are TGCAGTGCTAGAGAGAACACCGGGGAGCTGTTTTTT. Protein product: CSARENTGELFF. The V and J genes are TRBV20-1 and TRBJ2-2; no clear D gene. Germline-derived CDR1 and CDR2 are DFQATT and SNEGSKA (reference sequence). This CDR3 contains 12 residues. Trimming took off 0 bases at V and 1 base at J, with 0 bases between the two ends.

This clonotype was seen at least ten times. This chain links TRBV20-1 with TRBJ2-7; possibly TRBD2 for D (7 bases). CDR3 length: 13 residues. V was cut by 1 base and J by 5 bases, with 12 bases left in between. CDR1 is DFQATT, CDR2 SNEGSKA, per germline (reference sequence). The CDR3 spells CSARGEGDHEQYF. CDR3 nucleotide sequence: TGCAGTGCTAGAGGGGAGGGGGACCACGAGCAGTACTTC.

This clonotype was detected many times. This chain uses TRBV3-1 with TRBJ2-6; no definite D call. Trimming took off 1 base at V and 10 bases at J, with 5 bases between the two ends. Germline-derived CDR1 and CDR2 are LGHDT and YNNKEL (reference sequence). The CDR3 runs 12 residues. CDR3 bases: TGTGCCAGCAGCCAAGGCCCTAACGTCCTGACTTTC. Protein: CASSQGPNVLTF.